This T cell receptor beta chain was documented in a study of tumor and adjacent non-tumor tissue in lung cancer. The wider study: Aged roughly 31 to 76 years, patients included 10 men and 4 or 5 women with stage I to III disease. The study, taken as a whole, reports: In normal lung, the top 100 clones were significantly more dominant than in tumor. TCR diversity was significantly greater in tumor than normal lung tissue.

The template was RNA from unsorted bulk tissue. Chemotherapy-naive patients with new lung cancer underwent thoracic surgery in China, August–November 2014. A modified ARM-PCR protocol with three rounds of nested PCR amplified TCRbeta. TCRdb called the multiplex PCR reads again in MiXCR, with one record for every CDR3 protein. The table records approximately 71,000 distinct CDR3 sequences, 60% of them present only once. V lost 4 bases and J 10 bases, leaving 20 bases between the germline ends. Germline CDR1 and CDR2: MNHEY and SVGAGI. The CDR3 extends over 15 amino acids. Remarks on this clonotype: Its antigen is unidentified.

This TCR derives from a man between 45 and 60 years old with non-small cell lung cancer. Input material: lung tumor tissue. The genes are TRBV6-5 and TRBJ2-1; the D gene is possibly TRBD1 (5 bases). Written as DNA, the CDR3 is TGTGCCAGCAGTTTCGGACAAAGCTCCTACAGAGAGCAGTTCTTC. Amino acid sequence: CASSFGQSSYREQFF.